This T cell receptor beta chain stems from a study of beta chain features in type 1 diabetes. This clone was recorded a few times. Its antigen is undetermined. Expressed TCRB transcripts were sequenced because the isolated RNA had all been reverse transcribed beforehand. Here immunoSEQ multiplex PCR was the method, and the copy in TCRdb shows in-frame clones only, minus some. Of about 25,000 clones listed, almost 50% are singletons. Overall study findings and caveats: Among patients, naive, central memory and Treg TCRB repertoires appeared more similar than among healthy donors. Across all four CD4+ subsets, people with type 1 diabetes showed modestly shorter TCRB CDR3s. Type 1 diabetes patients showed fewer insertions and more deletions at VDJ junctions.

It was via CD45RO/CCR7/CD25/CD127/CD95/CD27 that CD4+ naive, central memory, regulatory and stem cell-like memory cells were sorted. The sequence came from a man aged 25 to 40 with type 1 diabetes. Sequencing was carried out using stem cell memory CD4+ T cells from blood.

The CDR3 loop is CASSVGPPGEQFF. CDR3 DNA: TGTGCCAGCAGCGTGGGCCCCCCAGGGGAGCAGTTCTTC. V usage is TRBV9 and J usage is TRBJ2-1; perhaps TRBD1 as D (5 bases). The CDR3 covers 13 residues. Trimming cost V 2 bases and J 10 bases, with 13 bases left between them. Germline V lookup: CDR1 SGDLS, CDR2 YYNGEE.